This TCR beta chain comes out of a study of cytomegalovirus exposure and HLA in healthy donors. The study's findings and limits: Later analysis identified several of the most significant clusters that appeared linked to common viral pathogens.

The PCR had 60 Vbeta and 13 Jbeta primers. Method: immunoSEQ multiplex PCR; TCRdb's copy keeps in-frame clones and lacks some. Counted here are about 97,000 clones, approximately 87% occurring once; the ten biggest clones make up 2% to 3%. This clone was detected only once. Its target is unknown. Trimming removed 4 bases at V and 8 bases at J, with 18 bases between. This CDR3 has 14 amino acids. From germline, CDR1 is SGHNT and CDR2 YYREEE (reference sequence). Sequencing was done on a sample of PBMCs. The clonotype originates from a man aged 35-49 years in good health and CMV-seronegative. The chain couples TRBV5-4 to TRBJ1-2, with TRBD1 as a possible D gene (6 bases). The CDR3 nucleotides are TGTGCCAGCAGCGTCTTTACAGGGAAGAGGGGCTACACCTTC. This translates into CASSVFTGKRGYTF.